Below, 4 T cell receptor beta chains from the same sample are listed, as sequenced in a study of glioma-infiltrating T cells after dendritic cell vaccination. Sequencing was performed with immunoSEQ multiplex PCR; in TCRdb, only in-frame clones are kept and a portion is missing. The sample consists of fewer than 85,000 clones, approximately 90% of them appearing once. The material was blood, obtained before dendritic cell vaccination. The source is a human donor with glioblastoma.

The chain joins TRBV19 to TRBJ1-1; the match to TRBD1 covers 9 bases. The CDR3 has 14 residues. The ends lost 1 base at V and 6 bases at J; junction bases unmatched: 3. The germline V gene has CDR1 LNHDA and CDR2 SQIVND (reference sequence). CDR3 in DNA: TGTGCCAGTAGTATAGGACAGGGGGGCGCTGAAGCTTTCTTT. Translated: CASSIGQGGAEAFF. The whole variable domain, filled in from reference TRBV19 and TRBJ1-1, reads DGGITQSPKYLFRKEGQNVTLSCEQNLNHDAMYWYRQDPGQGLRLIYYSQIVNDFQKGDIAEGYSVSREKKESFPLTVTSAQKNPTAFYLCASSIGQGGAEAFFGQGTRLTVV.

CDR3 region: CASSLVGSGGPYEQYF. CDR3 DNA: TGTGCCAGCAGCTTAGTCGGTTCAGGGGGGCCGTACGAGCAGTACTTC. The chain is built from TRBV11-2 and TRBJ2-7; D perhaps matches TRBD1 (7 bases). This CDR3 is 16 amino acids long. CDR1 is SGHAT, CDR2 FQNNGV, per germline. V lost 1 base to trimming and J lost 4 bases, with 17 bases between them.

The chain has TRBV4-1 and TRBJ1-3; D gene unclear. V was clipped by 4 bases and J by 1 base, with 11 bases between them. CDR3 length: 15 amino acids. The germline CDR1 and CDR2 sequences are MGHRA and YSYEKL. The CDR3 DNA follows: TGCGCCAGCAGCCGAACCGGGGTTTCTGGAAACACCATATATTTT. Translation gives CASSRTGVSGNTIYF.

The chain is built from TRBV13 and TRBJ1-2; D perhaps matches TRBD1 (6 bases). There are 15 residues in the CDR3. Trimming removed 2 bases from V and 4 bases from J, with 14 bases in between. CDR1 and CDR2 from the germline V gene are PRHDT and FYEKMQ (reference sequence). CDR3 residues: CASSLNQGLGYGYTF. The CDR3, as DNA: TGTGCCAGCAGCTTAAACCAGGGGCTCGGCTATGGCTACACCTTC.